The rows below give T cell receptor beta chains drawn from one sample of a study of blood T cell repertoires in COVID-19. Using immunoSEQ multiplex PCR, the repertoire was profiled, and TCRdb retains in-frame clones only, with some absent. The table has fewer than 250,000 clones, roughly nine tenths seen once. The sequenced sample was peripheral blood. The receptors were gathered from a man aged 40-50 years with acute or convalescent COVID-19. Both conserved end residues are trimmed from each CDR3. The D gene is left open where the match is weak.

d_gene: TRBD1
v_gene: TRBV7-2
CDR3aa: ASNLGQGGTGYT

d_gene: NA
v_gene: TRBV9
CDR3aa: ASSVGASGYEQY

d_gene: TRBD2
v_gene: TRBV13
CDR3aa: ASSPRGTSGISYEQY

d_gene: TRBD1
v_gene: TRBV4-1
CDR3aa: ASSQAGTGGIGELF

d_gene: TRBD1
v_gene: TRBV13
CDR3aa: ASSLGQGIYEQY

d_gene: TRBD2
v_gene: TRBV28
CDR3aa: ASSLTSGRGAAKNIQY

d_gene: NA
v_gene: TRBV28
CDR3aa: ASTPLGQGRPNEKLF

d_gene: TRBD2
v_gene: TRBV11-2
CDR3aa: ASSPRLAGANTGELF

d_gene: NA
v_gene: TRBV27
CDR3aa: ASGGRSYEQY

d_gene: TRBD2
v_gene: TRBV15
CDR3aa: ATSHHSRGGLKTQY

d_gene: TRBD1
v_gene: TRBV5-1
CDR3aa: ASSLVSGTGNLNEQF

d_gene: NA
v_gene: TRBV9
CDR3aa: ASSVAGGEGYGYT

d_gene: TRBD1
v_gene: TRBV6-5
CDR3aa: ASSYGTGVYNEQF

d_gene: NA
v_gene: TRBV5-1
CDR3aa: ASRLGLRAEAF

d_gene: TRBD2
v_gene: TRBV3-1/TRBV3-2
CDR3aa: ASSQRSGRGTYEQY

d_gene: NA
v_gene: TRBV30
CDR3aa: AWSVVAGAGAF

d_gene: NA
v_gene: TRBV21-1
CDR3aa: ASLAGKRPDTQY

d_gene: NA
v_gene: TRBV18
CDR3aa: ASSPDYSYNEQF

d_gene: NA
v_gene: TRBV19
CDR3aa: ASSIGGKAGELF

d_gene: TRBD2
v_gene: TRBV14
CDR3aa: ASSQRAGPTDTQY

d_gene: NA
v_gene: TRBV29-1
CDR3aa: SVSAGGNEKLF

d_gene: NA
v_gene: TRBV19
CDR3aa: ASRSRTGRAYNSPLH

d_gene: NA
v_gene: TRBV25-1
CDR3aa: ASSEVTGPYNSPLH

d_gene: TRBD1
v_gene: TRBV7-2
CDR3aa: ASSPQGASYNEQF

d_gene: NA
v_gene: TRBV29-1
CDR3aa: SVEGEGGGYEQY

d_gene: TRBD1
v_gene: TRBV18
CDR3aa: ASSRDRTGELF

d_gene: TRBD1
v_gene: TRBV5-1
CDR3aa: ASSPSPGTGMNTEAF

d_gene: TRBD1
v_gene: TRBV6-5
CDR3aa: ASSRDRAAGNTIY

d_gene: NA
v_gene: TRBV29-1
CDR3aa: SAGSGQNNQPQH

d_gene: TRBD2
v_gene: TRBV7-2
CDR3aa: ASRGSGVYNEQF

d_gene: TRBD2
v_gene: TRBV18
CDR3aa: ASSPQMSAGGLTDTQY

d_gene: TRBD1
v_gene: TRBV4-2
CDR3aa: ASSTDRVAGYT

d_gene: NA
v_gene: TRBV6-5
CDR3aa: ASSIRQSTDTQY

d_gene: TRBD1
v_gene: TRBV10-3
CDR3aa: AISDQGGTEAF

d_gene: TRBD1
v_gene: TRBV10-3
CDR3aa: AISHSQGRYTEAF

d_gene: NA
v_gene: TRBV19
CDR3aa: ASSIGWQPQH

d_gene: TRBD2
v_gene: TRBV9
CDR3aa: ASSTGTSGGGDTQY

d_gene: TRBD2
v_gene: TRBV3-1/TRBV3-2
CDR3aa: ASSQGRVGRGWLAGSYEQY

d_gene: NA
v_gene: TRBV6-6
CDR3aa: ASSPGGATGNQPQH

d_gene: NA
v_gene: TRBV19
CDR3aa: ASISAGLNTGELF

d_gene: NA
v_gene: TRBV23-1
CDR3aa: ASSQSDPFRGEQY

d_gene: NA
v_gene: TRBV28
CDR3aa: ASSLIWGLFH

d_gene: NA
v_gene: TRBV1
CDR3aa: TSRSQGYEQF

d_gene: TRBD2
v_gene: TRBV5-1
CDR3aa: ARITSGSNHEQY

d_gene: TRBD2
v_gene: TRBV20-1
CDR3aa: SASSLADYNEQF

d_gene: TRBD1
v_gene: TRBV27
CDR3aa: ASSGRQGARNQPQH

d_gene: NA
v_gene: TRBV6-5
CDR3aa: ASSRGQKETQY

d_gene: TRBD1
v_gene: TRBV28
CDR3aa: ASSPGTGVPEAF

d_gene: TRBD2
v_gene: TRBV4-3
CDR3aa: ASSQDRSSGGWADTQY

d_gene: TRBD2
v_gene: TRBV27
CDR3aa: ASSPGGPSYTQY

d_gene: NA
v_gene: TRBV2
CDR3aa: ARQGTDGYT

d_gene: NA
v_gene: TRBV9
CDR3aa: ASSVDEGWPDTQY

d_gene: TRBD2
v_gene: TRBV6-6
CDR3aa: ASGGSYNEQF

d_gene: TRBD2
v_gene: TRBV5-1
CDR3aa: ASSFTSGSYNEQF

d_gene: NA
v_gene: TRBV4-2
CDR3aa: ASSQEESGANVLT